The sequence of this T cell receptor beta chain was determined in a study of T cell responses to AZD1222 COVID-19 vaccine. A word on this clone: Antigen: not known.

The study's findings and limits: In a largely white British group with more females than males, clonal diversity was possibly underestimated. Receipt of two AZD1222 doses was followed by a rise in Spike-specific TCR breadth and depth.

Measured with immunoSEQ multiplex PCR; TCRdb has only the in-frame clones, and not every one. The data show 180,000 or so clones, approximately 90% seen once. Germline V CDR1 and CDR2: SGHKS, YYEKEE (reference sequence). The V end was cut by 0 bases, the J end by 4 bases, with 11 bases between. The CDR3 runs to 14 residues. The rearrangement uses TRBV5-5 and TRBJ2-7, with D tentatively TRBD2 (6 bases). The sequence derives from an adult who received the AZD1222 COVID-19 vaccine. Sequenced material: peripheral blood, taken 28 days after the second AZD1222 dose. Here the CDR3 reads CASSLAEGLYEQYF. The CDR3 coding sequence is TGTGCCAGCAGCTTGGCGGAGGGGTTATACGAGCAGTACTTC.